What follows are 8 T cell receptor beta chains derived from one specimen sequenced in a study of high-grade serous ovarian cancer treatment subgroups. The tumor samples were collected prior to definitive surgery or chemotherapy. Method: immunoSEQ multiplex PCR; TCRdb's copy keeps in-frame clones and lacks some. In the table there are about 30,000 clones, around 80% of which are singletons. Sample: tumor tissue. The source is a human donor with high-grade serous ovarian cancer.

The V gene is TRBV19, the J gene TRBJ2-3; D is perhaps TRBD2 (6 bases). This CDR3 region has 16 residues. Germline V gene sequence: CDR1 LNHDA, CDR2 SQIVND (reference sequence). Trimming cost V 2 bases and J 0 bases, with 12 bases left between them. CDR3 amino acids: CASSIWGGVSTDTQYF. CDR3 bases: TGTGCCAGTAGTATATGGGGCGGGGTGAGCACAGATACGCAGTATTTT. Looking up the rest from reference TRBV19 and TRBJ2-3 gives the full variable domain: DGGITQSPKYLFRKEGQNVTLSCEQNLNHDAMYWYRQDPGQGLRLIYYSQIVNDFQKGDIAEGYSVSREKKESFPLTVTSAQKNPTAFYLCASSIWGGVSTDTQYFGPGTRLTVL.

The CDR3 coding sequence is TGTGCCAGCAGCCCCCGGAGGCAGGGGGCGGCAGATACGCAGTATTTT. It specifies CASSPRRQGAADTQYF. The rearrangement uses TRBV5-6 and TRBJ2-3; 8 positions match TRBD1. The CDR3 consists of 16 residues. Germline CDR1 reads SGHDT; CDR2 reads YYEEEE. The V segment lost 4 bases and the J segment 4 bases; nucleotides outside the gene matches: 11.

V is TRBV30 and J is TRBJ2-7; 7 bases line up with TRBD2. Germline CDR1 is GTSNPN and CDR2 is SVGIG (reference sequence). The length of the CDR3 is 13 residues. The ends lost 6 bases at V and 4 bases at J; junction bases unmatched: 9. DNA for the CDR3: TGTGCCTGCCTCAGAGGGGAGGGATACGAGCAGTACTTC. As protein: CACLRGEGYEQYF.

V gene TRBV6-6 combines with J gene TRBJ1-3; D gene unclear. Germline CDR1 and CDR2: MNHNY and SVGAGI (reference sequence). The CDR3 consists of 12 residues. V was pared by 2 bases and J by 4 bases, with 3 bases between. The CDR3 coding sequence is TGTGCCAGCAGTTACGCGGGAAACACCATATATTTT. Translated: CASSYAGNTIYF.

The chain links TRBV5-4 to TRBJ2-2, with D perhaps being TRBD1 or TRBD2 (5 bases each). V lost 4 bases and J 4 bases, leaving 11 bases between the germline ends. Germline V gene lookup returns CDR1 SGHNT and CDR2 YYREEE (reference sequence). This CDR3 region has 14 residues. In nucleotides, the CDR3 is TGTGCCAGCAGCCAGGGACCGACCACCGGGGAGCTGTTTTTT. Protein: CASSQGPTTGELFF. Looking up the rest from reference TRBV5-4 and TRBJ2-2 gives the full variable domain: ETGVTQSPTHLIKTRGQQVTLRCSSQSGHNTVSWYQQALGQGPQFIFQYYREEENGRGNFPPRFSGLQFPNYSSELNVNALELDDSALYLCASSQGPTTGELFFGEGSRLTVL.

The chain links TRBV2 to TRBJ2-3, with 16 nucleotides matching TRBD2. Per germline, CDR1 SNHLY and CDR2 FYNNEI. Germline trimming cut 10 bases from V and 0 bases from J; bases unmatched to any gene: 7. This CDR3 comprises 17 residues. In DNA form, the CDR3 reads TGTGCCACCAAGGGACTAGCGGGAGGGATTAGCACAGATACGCAGTATTTT. Its translation: CATKGLAGGISTDTQYF.

V usage is TRBV7-9 and J usage is TRBJ2-5; tentatively, D is TRBD2 (5 bases). The CDR3 sequence is 16 residues long. V was shortened by 4 bases and J by 2 bases, with 17 bases between the two germline ends. The germline gives CDR1 SEHNR, CDR2 FQNEAQ (reference sequence). CDR3: CASSSGLLSGQETQYF. CDR3 DNA: TGTGCCAGCAGCTCCGGACTCCTTTCGGGGCAAGAGACCCAGTACTTC.

The V gene is TRBV7-6, the J gene TRBJ2-1; tentative D call: TRBD2 (6 bases). V was pared by 5 bases and J by 0 bases, with 8 bases between. This CDR3 has 14 amino acids. In germline, CDR1 is SGHVS, CDR2 FNYEAQ. The CDR3, as DNA: TGTGCCAGCAGCGCGACTAGCTCCTACAATGAGCAGTTCTTC. It is translated as CASSATSSYNEQFF.